Presented here are 23 T cell receptor beta chains from one specimen sequenced in a study of PD-1 blockade in classical Hodgkin lymphoma. The patients all showed relapse after autologous stem cell transplantation, while their brentuximab vedotin exposure varied. Only in-frame clones appear in the TCRdb table, and some are missing; sequencing was by immunoSEQ multiplex PCR. The profile shows approximately 60,000 clones, roughly nine tenths of them singletons. The sequencing used peripheral blood mononuclear cells (PBMCs), collected at baseline. Every receptor here comes from a human donor with classical Hodgkin lymphoma.

This clone has only a few counts. The rearrangement uses TRBV27 and TRBJ1-1, with 8 positions matching TRBD1. CDR1 and CDR2 from the germline V gene are MNHEY and SMNVEV (reference sequence). The CDR3 spans 16 residues. The ends lost 6 bases at V and 3 bases at J; junction bases unmatched: 12. CDR3 in amino acids: CASRPPLGQGHTEAFF. In DNA form, the CDR3 reads TGTGCCAGCAGACCCCCATTAGGACAGGGCCACACTGAAGCTTTCTTT.

The chain is built from TRBV27 and TRBJ1-2; D is ambiguous. Deletions cut 6 bases from V and 4 bases from J, with 12 bases between. Per the germline V gene, CDR1 is MNHEY and CDR2 is SMNVEV (reference sequence). This CDR3 has 13 amino acids. The CDR3 here is CASRPVGSYGYTF. The CDR3 DNA reads as TGTGCCAGCAGACCAGTGGGGAGCTATGGCTACACCTTC.

This clone was found once. V and J are TRBV5-6 and TRBJ2-1; D unresolved. The germline V and J ends were trimmed by 1 base and 3 bases, with 14 bases remaining between them. CDR3 length equals 16 residues. Germline assignment: CDR1 SGHDT and CDR2 YYEEEE. The CDR3 loop is CASSLLGQALYNEQFF. CDR3 DNA sequence: TGTGCCAGCAGCTTGCTAGGCCAGGCCCTCTACAATGAGCAGTTCTTC. The complete variable domain, with remaining parts taken from reference TRBV5-6 and TRBJ2-1, reads DAGVTQSPTHLIKTRGQQVTLRCSPKSGHDTVSWYQQALGQGPQFIFQYYEEEERQRGNFPDRFSGHQFPNYSSELNVNALLLGDSALYLCASSLLGQALYNEQFFGPGTRLTVL.

The chain couples TRBV6-1 to TRBJ1-6; D might be TRBD1 (5 bases). This CDR3 is 14 amino acids long. The germline V and J ends were trimmed by 4 bases and 10 bases, with 14 bases remaining between them. CDR1 is MNHNS, CDR2 SASEGT, per germline. CDR3 nucleotide sequence: TGTGCCAGCAGTGGTTATGGAGGGGTATCACCCCTCCACTTT. Protein: CASSGYGGVSPLHF.

The count of this clone is one. V is TRBV18 and J is TRBJ2-5, with TRBD1 matching over 7 bases. The V gene's germline CDR1 is KGHSH and CDR2 LQKENI. With 6 bases clipped from V and 4 bases from J, the junction kept 8 bases outside the gene matches. The CDR3 loop spans 14 amino acids. CDR3: CASSPRGQIETQYF. CDR3 sequence (DNA): TGTGCCAGCTCCCCTCGGGGACAGATAGAGACCCAGTACTTC.

The J gene is TRBJ2-2, the V gene TRBV9; TRBD2 agrees at 8 bases. Germline values: CDR1 SGDLS, CDR2 YYNGEE. V lost 0 bases and J lost 4; bases outside the gene matches: 8. The CDR3 runs to 17 residues. CDR3 in amino acids: CASSVAWLAGSTGELFF. CDR3 nucleotide sequence: TGTGCCAGCAGCGTAGCTTGGTTAGCGGGATCCACCGGGGAGCTGTTTTTT.

This clone occurred once. The J gene is TRBJ2-7, the V gene TRBV5-4; D not certain. The CDR3 totals 12 residues. V was cut by 2 bases and J by 6 bases, with 9 bases left in between. CDR1 SGHNT and CDR2 YYREEE come from the germline V gene (reference sequence). Here the CDR3 reads CASSFTAGEQYF. The CDR3 DNA is TGTGCCAGCAGCTTTACAGCAGGCGAGCAGTACTTC.

This chain joins TRBV7-9 and TRBJ1-2; D gene unclear. The CDR3 runs 13 residues. Deletions cut 6 bases from V and 8 bases from J, with 16 bases between. Per germline, CDR1 SEHNR and CDR2 FQNEAQ (reference sequence). CDR3 sequence reads: CASSYLSEIGYTF. The DNA for the CDR3 is TGTGCCAGCAGTTATCTCTCGGAAATAGGCTACACCTTC.

The chain is built from TRBV5-1 and TRBJ1-1, with D possibly TRBD1 on 5 matching bases. Per the germline V gene, CDR1 is SGHRS and CDR2 is YFSETQ. The CDR3 covers 14 residues. Between the trimmed V and J ends, which lost 0 bases and 3 bases, there was a span of 9 bases. CDR3 nucleotides: TGCGCCAGCAGCTTGGGTCAGGGTTACACTGAAGCTTTCTTT. It is translated as CASSLGQGYTEAFF.

This clone counts as medium-sized. Additional DNA sequences in this sample encode the identical CDR3. V gene TRBV18 combines with J gene TRBJ1-1; D unclear. The germline gives CDR1 KGHSH, CDR2 LQKENI. V lost 3 bases, J lost 0 bases, and 8 bases lay in between. The CDR3 loop spans 14 amino acids. As DNA, the CDR3 is TGTGCCAGCTCACCCGGACTGATGAACACTGAAGCTTTCTTT. The encoded protein is CASSPGLMNTEAFF.

The V gene is TRBV19, the J gene TRBJ1-5; TRBD1 is a possible D gene (5 bases). Deletions cut 10 bases from V and 4 bases from J, with 11 bases between. The germline V gene encodes CDR1 LNHDA and CDR2 SQIVND (reference sequence). The CDR3 consists of 12 residues. CDR3 amino acids: CATTNRNQPQHF. The CDR3 nucleotides read TGTGCCACCACAAACAGGAATCAGCCCCAGCATTTT.

This rearrangement joins TRBV2 to TRBJ1-5; maybe TRBD1 (5 bases). The V and J ends lost 0 bases and 4 bases respectively, with 10 bases between them. The CDR3 runs 15 residues. Germline V gene data show CDR1 as SNHLY and CDR2 as FYNNEI. CDR3: CASSEARQTNQPQHF. CDR3 in DNA: TGTGCCAGCAGTGAAGCCCGACAGACTAATCAGCCCCAGCATTTT.

This chain connects TRBV28 to TRBJ1-4; possibly TRBD1 for D (5 bases). Trimming shortened V by 2 bases and J by 6 bases, and 13 bases separated the two germline ends. The CDR3 extends over 15 amino acids. From germline, CDR1 is MDHEN and CDR2 SYDVKM. Here the CDR3 DNA reads TGTGCCAGCAGTTTAATGGGGGGGATTCATGAAAAACTGTTTTTT. Translated: CASSLMGGIHEKLFF.

This sequence joins TRBV2 and TRBJ1-2, with D uncertain. CDR3 length: 12 amino acids. Germline-derived CDR1 and CDR2 are SNHLY and FYNNEI. Trimming removed 3 bases from V and 7 bases from J, with 9 bases in between. The CDR3, as DNA: TGTGCCAGCAGTGAGAGATCTAGTGGCTACACCTTC. This sequence encodes CASSERSSGYTF. Based on the CDR3 plus reference TRBV2 and TRBJ1-2, the full variable domain is EPEVTQTPSHQVTQMGQEVILRCVPISNHLYFYWYRQILGQKVEFLVSFYNNEISEKSEIFDDQFSVERPDGSNFTLKIRSTKLEDSAMYFCASSERSSGYTFGSGTRLTVV.

CDR3 sequence: CASSSTETGVNTEAFF. The CDR3 DNA reads as TGTGCCAGCAGTTCCACCGAGACAGGGGTGAACACTGAAGCTTTCTTT. This sequence joins TRBV6-6 and TRBJ1-1, with 8 nucleotides matching TRBD1. The CDR3 runs to 16 residues. Germline values: CDR1 MNHNY, CDR2 SVGAGI (reference sequence). V gave up 4 bases and J gave up 0 bases; unmatched junction bases: 7.

The chain joins TRBV11-2 to TRBJ1-1, with 11 bases identical to TRBD1. This CDR3 has 14 residues. Germline V gene data show CDR1 as SGHAT and CDR2 as FQNNGV. J lost 5 bases, V lost 8 bases, and 7 bases had no gene match. CDR3 coding DNA: TGTGCCAGCGGACAGGGGGCGGGCTGGACTGAAGCTTTCTTT. It specifies CASGQGAGWTEAFF.

The chain recombines TRBV19 with TRBJ2-1; TRBD2 might be the D (6 bases). In germline, CDR1 is LNHDA, CDR2 SQIVND (reference sequence). V dropped 2 bases and J dropped 4 bases, with 12 bases sitting between them. CDR3 length equals 15 residues. CDR3 coding DNA: TGTGCCAGTAGTATAACGGACTACTTATACAATGAGCAGTTCTTC. It encodes CASSITDYLYNEQFF.

This chain uses TRBV2 with TRBJ2-7; D perhaps matches TRBD1 (6 bases). The CDR3 covers 14 residues. Per the germline V gene, CDR1 is SNHLY and CDR2 is FYNNEI. Trimming cost V 4 bases and J 6 bases, with 16 bases left between them. The CDR3: CASSAPRGRAEQYF. The CDR3 DNA follows: TGTGCCAGCAGTGCCCCCAGGGGCCGTGCCGAGCAGTACTTC.

The rearrangement uses TRBV19 and TRBJ2-3; D unclear. This CDR3 has 12 residues. V lost 4 bases to trimming and J lost 6 bases, with 8 bases between them. The V gene's germline CDR1 is LNHDA and CDR2 SQIVND (reference sequence). CDR3 sequence: CASSNPRDTQYF. CDR3 DNA sequence: TGTGCCAGTAGTAATCCCAGGGATACGCAGTATTTT.

The chain carries TRBV7-6 and TRBJ2-7; 10 nucleotides line up with TRBD2. The length of the CDR3 is 15 residues. V trimming: 3 bases; J trimming: 2 bases; junction bases outside the gene matches: 4. Looked up from germline, CDR1 is SGHVS and CDR2 is FNYEAQ. CDR3 sequence (DNA): TGTGCCAGCAGCTTCGAGAGCGGGAGGGCCTACGAGCAGTACTTC. Protein product: CASSFESGRAYEQYF.

This chain links TRBV28 with TRBJ2-7; 8 bases agree with TRBD2. Germline trimming cut 6 bases from V and 2 bases from J; bases unmatched to any gene: 9. The CDR3 spans 15 residues. The germline V gene has CDR1 MDHEN and CDR2 SYDVKM. The CDR3 sequence: CASSPRLARTYEQYF. In DNA form, the CDR3 reads TGTGCCAGCAGCCCGAGACTAGCGAGAACCTACGAGCAGTACTTC.

This chain links TRBV11-3 with TRBJ1-1; D gene ambiguous. The V end was cut by 4 bases, the J end by 4 bases, with 10 bases between. This CDR3 is built from 13 residues. In germline, CDR1 is SGHNT, CDR2 YENEEA. CDR3 protein: CASSYEGGTEAFF. In DNA, the CDR3 is TGTGCCAGCAGCTATGAAGGTGGCACTGAAGCTTTCTTT. The full variable domain, rest sourced from reference TRBV11-3 and TRBJ1-1, is EAGVVQSPRYKIIEKKQPVAFWCNPISGHNTLYWYLQNLGQGPELLIRYENEEAVDDSQLPKDRFSAERLKGVDSTLKIQPAELGDSAVYLCASSYEGGTEAFFGQGTRLTVV.

V gene TRBV10-1 combines with J gene TRBJ2-2; no clear D. The CDR3 has 15 residues. Trimming cost V 6 bases and J 2 bases, with 13 bases left between them. Per the germline V gene, CDR1 is WNHNN and CDR2 is SYGVQD (reference sequence). For the CDR3, the DNA is TGCGCCAGCAGACTGGACCGAAGTAACACCGGGGAGCTGTTTTTT. This encodes CASRLDRSNTGELFF.